The TCR beta chain described here comes from a study of post-analysis software for immune sequencing data. In its sample, this clonotype was seen a few times. V was pared by 2 bases and J by 4 bases, with 8 bases between. The CDR3 covers 13 residues. Germline V lookup: CDR1 MGHDK, CDR2 SYGVNS. cDNA libraries for TCR beta contained unique molecular identifiers. TCRdb called the PCR reads again in MiXCR, with one record for every CDR3 protein. This sample has 160,000 or so distinct CDR3 sequences, with 35% to 40% found just once. Sequenced material: blood, taken after autologous hematopoietic stem cell transplantation. The genes are TRBV25-1 and TRBJ1-1; D uncertain. The sequence was obtained from a girl aged 5-17 years with multiple sclerosis. The CDR3, as DNA: TGTGCCAGCAGTGAAGGTTATGGCACTGAAGCTTTCTTT. It yields the protein CASSEGYGTEAFF.